This note documents a single T cell receptor beta chain sequence. As yet, its antigen is unknown. The sample is drawn from a study of cytomegalovirus exposure and HLA in healthy donors. Findings of the study overall: A prior analysis recorded that most TCR beta V segments were productive about 87% or about 30% of the time. V- and J-gene trimming of TCR beta was linked (in a later analysis) to a missense DCLRE1C variant.

The PCR used 60 Vbeta and 13 Jbeta primers. Clones were read by immunoSEQ multiplex PCR, and TCRdb kept only the in-frame ones, dropping some. The table has 150,000 to 200,000 clones, around 79% seen once. Germline values: CDR1 MNHEY, CDR2 SMNVEV (reference sequence). Trimming shortened V by 2 bases and J by 6 bases, and 13 bases separated the two germline ends. The CDR3 is 15 amino acids. The chain carries TRBV27 and TRBJ2-2, with TRBD1 as a possible D gene (6 bases). Sequenced sample: PBMCs. The source of this sequence is a woman in her 50s in good health and CMV-seropositive. CDR3 in amino acids: CASSLSVGGPGELFF. Here the CDR3 DNA reads TGTGCCAGCAGTTTAAGTGTAGGGGGACCCGGGGAGCTGTTTTTT.